This is a list of T cell receptor beta chains from one sample in a study of blood T cell repertoires in COVID-19. Profiling relied on immunoSEQ multiplex PCR, and the TCRdb table lists in-frame clones only, not all of them. The sample yields about 130,000 clones, approximately 74% seen once. Sequencing was performed on peripheral blood. Receptor source: a man in his fifties or sixties with acute or convalescent COVID-19. Both conserved end residues are part of each CDR3. D genes are given only for firm matches. Size is omitted from some rows. Given values are once, few, many or a class for expanded clones.

clone size: few
D gene: -
V gene: TRBV2
J gene: TRBJ1-3
CDR3 protein: CASSEGVLLASGNTIYF
CDR3 DNA: TGTGCCAGCAGTGAAGGTGTTCTACTAGCCTCTGGAAACACCATATATTTT

clone size: few
D gene: -
V gene: TRBV19
J gene: TRBJ1-2
CDR3 protein: CASSELGGFYGYTF
CDR3 DNA: TGTGCCAGTAGTGAACTCGGCGGCTTCTATGGCTACACCTTC

clone size: -
D gene: -
V gene: TRBV6-5
J gene: TRBJ1-5
CDR3 protein: CASSQQGFNQPQHF
CDR3 DNA: TGTGCCAGCAGTCAACAGGGATTCAATCAGCCCCAGCATTTT

clone size: -
D gene: -
V gene: TRBV6-6
J gene: TRBJ1-2
CDR3 protein: CASKYTRDSYGYTF
CDR3 DNA: TGTGCCAGCAAATATACCCGGGATTCCTATGGCTACACCTTC

clone size: -
D gene: -
V gene: TRBV6-1
J gene: TRBJ1-4
CDR3 protein: CASSEGQGGEKLFF
CDR3 DNA: TGTGCCAGCAGTGAAGGCCAGGGCGGTGAAAAACTGTTTTTT

clone size: -
D gene: TRBD1
V gene: TRBV28
J gene: TRBJ1-2
CDR3 protein: CASSSPSEGAWGYTF
CDR3 DNA: TGTGCCAGCAGTTCCCCTTCTGAGGGGGCGTGGGGCTACACCTTC

clone size: -
D gene: TRBD1
V gene: TRBV6-2/TRBV6-3
J gene: TRBJ2-7
CDR3 protein: CASSWNRGPTYEQYF
CDR3 DNA: TGTGCCAGCAGTTGGAACAGGGGACCCACCTACGAGCAGTACTTC

clone size: few
D gene: -
V gene: TRBV5-1
J gene: TRBJ2-1
CDR3 protein: CASSLAQVPSAEQFF
CDR3 DNA: TGCGCCAGCAGCTTGGCCCAGGTTCCTAGCGCTGAGCAGTTCTTC

clone size: -
D gene: TRBD2
V gene: TRBV7-6
J gene: TRBJ2-3
CDR3 protein: CASSLGGLAGQDTQYF
CDR3 DNA: TGTGCCAGCAGCTTAGGGGGACTAGCGGGACAAGATACGCAGTATTTT

clone size: -
D gene: -
V gene: TRBV24-1
J gene: TRBJ1-5
CDR3 protein: CATSGRQNSNQPQHF
CDR3 DNA: TGTGCCACCAGTGGTCGACAGAATAGCAATCAGCCCCAGCATTTT

clone size: few
D gene: TRBD1
V gene: TRBV5-5
J gene: TRBJ2-7
CDR3 protein: CASTWTGDEQYF
CDR3 DNA: TGTGCCAGCACCTGGACAGGGGACGAGCAGTACTTC

clone size: -
D gene: -
V gene: TRBV30
J gene: TRBJ1-3
CDR3 protein: CAWKAIGNTIYF
CDR3 DNA: TGTGCCTGGAAAGCTATTGGAAACACCATATATTTT

clone size: -
D gene: -
V gene: TRBV5-6
J gene: TRBJ2-2
CDR3 protein: CASSRYVAGELFF
CDR3 DNA: TGTGCCAGCAGCCGGTACGTCGCCGGGGAGCTGTTTTTT

clone size: once
D gene: -
V gene: TRBV7-8
J gene: TRBJ2-7
CDR3 protein: CASSLARRESKAEQYF
CDR3 DNA: TGTGCCAGCAGCTTAGCTCGACGGGAGTCCAAGGCCGAGCAGTACTTC

clone size: -
D gene: TRBD1
V gene: TRBV2
J gene: TRBJ2-7
CDR3 protein: CASSLDRGAIYEQYF
CDR3 DNA: TGTGCCAGCAGTTTGGACAGGGGGGCCATCTACGAGCAGTACTTC

clone size: -
D gene: -
V gene: TRBV19
J gene: TRBJ1-2
CDR3 protein: CASSLRSRGYTF
CDR3 DNA: TGTGCCAGTAGTCTCCGGAGTCGTGGCTACACCTTC

clone size: -
D gene: TRBD2
V gene: TRBV7-2
J gene: TRBJ2-5
CDR3 protein: CASKPAGGRETQYF
CDR3 DNA: TGTGCCAGCAAACCAGCGGGAGGACGTGAGACCCAGTACTTC

clone size: -
D gene: -
V gene: TRBV7-9
J gene: TRBJ2-2
CDR3 protein: CASSLVLGANTGELFF
CDR3 DNA: TGTGCCAGCAGCTTAGTTCTGGGAGCGAACACCGGGGAGCTGTTTTTT

clone size: -
D gene: TRBD2
V gene: TRBV30
J gene: TRBJ2-1
CDR3 protein: CAWSGRLAGVNEQFF
CDR3 DNA: TGTGCCTGGAGTGGCCGTCTAGCGGGAGTCAATGAGCAGTTCTTC

clone size: -
D gene: TRBD2
V gene: TRBV5-1
J gene: TRBJ2-1
CDR3 protein: CASSPIAGGYNEQFF
CDR3 DNA: TGCGCCAGCAGCCCAATAGCGGGGGGTTACAATGAGCAGTTCTTC

clone size: -
D gene: TRBD2
V gene: TRBV18
J gene: TRBJ2-1
CDR3 protein: CASSPPRTSDYNEQFF
CDR3 DNA: TGTGCCAGCTCACCACCGAGGACTAGCGATTACAATGAGCAGTTCTTC

clone size: -
D gene: -
V gene: TRBV9
J gene: TRBJ1-1
CDR3 protein: CASSTHYLNTEAFF
CDR3 DNA: TGTGCCAGCAGCACACACTATCTGAACACTGAAGCTTTCTTT

clone size: -
D gene: -
V gene: TRBV30
J gene: TRBJ1-2
CDR3 protein: CAWGPLVGYTF
CDR3 DNA: TGTGCCTGGGGCCCCCTGGTTGGCTACACCTTC

clone size: -
D gene: -
V gene: TRBV27
J gene: TRBJ1-1
CDR3 protein: CASSFRGQNTEAFF
CDR3 DNA: TGTGCCAGCAGTTTTAGGGGCCAGAACACTGAAGCTTTCTTT

clone size: -
D gene: -
V gene: TRBV23-1
J gene: TRBJ2-1
CDR3 protein: CASSQSVRDGIYEQFF
CDR3 DNA: TGCGCCAGCAGTCAATCGGTGCGGGACGGTATCTATGAGCAGTTCTTC

clone size: few
D gene: -
V gene: TRBV21-1
J gene: TRBJ2-5
CDR3 protein: CASSAREAGGLETQYF
CDR3 DNA: TGTGCCAGCAGCGCGAGAGAAGCGGGAGGGTTAGAGACCCAGTACTTC

clone size: -
D gene: TRBD1
V gene: TRBV11-1
J gene: TRBJ2-7
CDR3 protein: CASSKRRDSYEQYF
CDR3 DNA: TGTGCCAGCAGCAAGCGACGGGACAGCTACGAGCAGTACTTC

clone size: -
D gene: -
V gene: TRBV9
J gene: TRBJ2-3
CDR3 protein: CASRELPGGTDTQYF
CDR3 DNA: TGTGCCAGCAGAGAACTCCCCGGGGGCACAGATACGCAGTATTTT

clone size: -
D gene: TRBD2
V gene: TRBV18
J gene: TRBJ2-5
CDR3 protein: CASSPRTSVETQYF
CDR3 DNA: TGTGCCAGCTCACCCCGGACTAGCGTAGAGACCCAGTACTTC

clone size: -
D gene: TRBD2
V gene: TRBV7-9
J gene: TRBJ2-1
CDR3 protein: CASSLTSGIGEQFF
CDR3 DNA: TGTGCCAGCAGCTTAACTAGCGGGATAGGTGAGCAGTTCTTC

clone size: -
D gene: -
V gene: TRBV11-3
J gene: TRBJ1-1
CDR3 protein: CASSFMEGHTEAFF
CDR3 DNA: TGTGCCAGCAGCTTCATGGAGGGACACACTGAAGCTTTCTTT

clone size: once
D gene: TRBD1
V gene: TRBV27
J gene: TRBJ1-2
CDR3 protein: CASGIGTVYGYTF
CDR3 DNA: TGTGCCAGCGGAATAGGGACAGTCTATGGCTACACCTTC

clone size: -
D gene: -
V gene: TRBV7-2
J gene: TRBJ1-1
CDR3 protein: CASSVMNTEAFF
CDR3 DNA: TGTGCCAGCAGCGTCATGAACACTGAAGCTTTCTTT

clone size: -
D gene: -
V gene: TRBV12-3/TRBV12-4
J gene: TRBJ2-2
CDR3 protein: CASSFGVGELFF
CDR3 DNA: TGTGCCAGCAGTTTTGGAGTGGGGGAGCTGTTTTTT

clone size: -
D gene: -
V gene: TRBV2
J gene: TRBJ2-2
CDR3 protein: CASSQVANTGELFF
CDR3 DNA: TGTGCCAGCAGTCAGGTGGCGAACACCGGGGAGCTGTTTTTT

clone size: -
D gene: TRBD2
V gene: TRBV10-3
J gene: TRBJ2-7
CDR3 protein: CAIRPDRASGRYEQYF
CDR3 DNA: TGTGCCATCAGACCGGATAGGGCTAGCGGACGGTACGAGCAGTACTTC

clone size: -
D gene: -
V gene: TRBV12-3/TRBV12-4
J gene: TRBJ2-7
CDR3 protein: CASRTTAGEQYF
CDR3 DNA: TGTGCCAGCAGGACGACCGCGGGCGAGCAGTACTTC

clone size: few
D gene: -
V gene: TRBV11-2
J gene: TRBJ1-1
CDR3 protein: CAGSTRLGAEAFF
CDR3 DNA: TGTGCAGGATCGACGAGGCTGGGTGCTGAAGCTTTCTTT

clone size: -
D gene: -
V gene: TRBV5-6
J gene: TRBJ1-3
CDR3 protein: CASSFRDHSGNTIYF
CDR3 DNA: TGTGCCAGCAGCTTCAGGGATCACTCTGGAAACACCATATATTTT

clone size: -
D gene: TRBD1
V gene: TRBV4-1
J gene: TRBJ1-1
CDR3 protein: CASSQALRGQYTEAFF
CDR3 DNA: TGCGCCAGCAGCCAAGCCCTTAGGGGACAGTACACTGAAGCTTTCTTT

clone size: -
D gene: TRBD1
V gene: TRBV18
J gene: TRBJ1-2
CDR3 protein: CASSRGQRESYTF
CDR3 DNA: TGTGCCAGCTCAAGGGGACAGAGAGAAAGCTACACCTTC

clone size: -
D gene: TRBD1
V gene: TRBV5-1
J gene: TRBJ1-2
CDR3 protein: CASSRGQVYGYTF
CDR3 DNA: TGCGCCAGCAGCCGGGGACAGGTTTATGGCTACACCTTC

clone size: -
D gene: TRBD1
V gene: TRBV3-1/TRBV3-2
J gene: TRBJ2-7
CDR3 protein: CASSPLVGTGGGEQYF
CDR3 DNA: TGTGCCAGCAGCCCCTTAGTTGGGACAGGGGGCGGCGAGCAGTACTTC

clone size: -
D gene: TRBD2
V gene: TRBV5-1
J gene: TRBJ2-7
CDR3 protein: CASSGLGSSGGKHEQYF
CDR3 DNA: TGCGCCAGCAGCGGCCTTGGGAGTAGCGGGGGCAAACACGAGCAGTACTTC

clone size: -
D gene: -
V gene: TRBV19
J gene: TRBJ1-5
CDR3 protein: CASSTMDSRNQPQHF
CDR3 DNA: TGTGCCAGTAGTACAATGGACAGTCGCAATCAGCCCCAGCATTTT

clone size: -
D gene: TRBD2
V gene: TRBV19
J gene: TRBJ2-7
CDR3 protein: CASSVLAGGSYEQYF
CDR3 DNA: TGTGCCAGTAGTGTACTAGCGGGGGGCTCCTACGAGCAGTACTTC